This T cell receptor (beta chain) is drawn from a study of Ad26.COV2.S vaccination and SARS-CoV-2 variants. Whole-study findings and limits: It was vaccine recipients, not placebo recipients, who had the higher spike-specific TCR breadth. TCR breadth and depth estimates may have understated total T cell responses.

Comments on this clone: The antigen is undetermined. Sequence at one end of the junction differs from germline and may be a read error.

Sequencing used immunoSEQ multiplex PCR; TCRdb keeps in-frame clones, though not all of them. Among over 130,000 clones listed, 86% were seen once. This receptor was obtained from a human donor who had recovered from COVID-19. The specimen comprised peripheral blood, sampled after recovery from COVID-19.

The DNA of the CDR3 is TGTGCTAGCAGCTCGGGGGATCGTAATGAGCAGTTCTTC. It encodes CASSSGDRNEQFF. This chain links TRBV7-7 with TRBJ2-1; tentatively, D is TRBD2 (6 bases). The CDR3 spans 13 residues. Per germline, CDR1 SSHAT and CDR2 FNYEAQ (reference sequence).